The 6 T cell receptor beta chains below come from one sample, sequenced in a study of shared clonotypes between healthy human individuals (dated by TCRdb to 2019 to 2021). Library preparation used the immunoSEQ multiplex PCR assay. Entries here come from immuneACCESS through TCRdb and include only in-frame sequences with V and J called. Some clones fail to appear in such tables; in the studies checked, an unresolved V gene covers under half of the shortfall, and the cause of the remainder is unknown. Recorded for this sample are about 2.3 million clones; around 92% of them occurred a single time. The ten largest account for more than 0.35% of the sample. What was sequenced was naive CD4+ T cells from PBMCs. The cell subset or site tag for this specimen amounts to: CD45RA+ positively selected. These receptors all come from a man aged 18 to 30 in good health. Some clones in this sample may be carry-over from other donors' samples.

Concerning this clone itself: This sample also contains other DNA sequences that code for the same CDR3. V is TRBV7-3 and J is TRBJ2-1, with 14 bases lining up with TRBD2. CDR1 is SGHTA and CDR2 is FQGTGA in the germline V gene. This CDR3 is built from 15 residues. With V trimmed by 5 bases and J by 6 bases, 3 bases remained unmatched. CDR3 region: CASSRLAGGGNEQFF. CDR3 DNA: TGTGCCAGCAGCCGACTAGCGGGAGGGGGCAATGAGCAGTTCTTC.

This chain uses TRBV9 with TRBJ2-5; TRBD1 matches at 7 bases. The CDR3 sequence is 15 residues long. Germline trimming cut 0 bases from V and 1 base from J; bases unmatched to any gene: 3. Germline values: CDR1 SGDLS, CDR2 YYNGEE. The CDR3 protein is CASSVAPGGQETQYF. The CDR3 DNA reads TGTGCCAGCAGCGTAGCTCCAGGGGGCCAAGAGACCCAGTACTTC.

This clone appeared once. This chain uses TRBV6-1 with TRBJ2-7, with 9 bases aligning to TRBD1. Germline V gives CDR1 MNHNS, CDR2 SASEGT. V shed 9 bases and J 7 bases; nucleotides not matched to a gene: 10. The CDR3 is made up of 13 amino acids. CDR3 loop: CASLRDRVSEQYF. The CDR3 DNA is TGTGCCAGTCTCCGGGACAGGGTTTCTGAGCAGTACTTC.

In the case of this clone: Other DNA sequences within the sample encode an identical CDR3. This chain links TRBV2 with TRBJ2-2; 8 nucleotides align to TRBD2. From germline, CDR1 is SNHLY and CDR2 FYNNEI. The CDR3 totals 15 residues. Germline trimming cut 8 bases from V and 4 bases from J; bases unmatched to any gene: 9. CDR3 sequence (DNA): TGTGCCAGCGCCGGGACTAGTGGGAGCACCGGGGAGCTGTTTTTT. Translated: CASAGTSGSTGELFF.

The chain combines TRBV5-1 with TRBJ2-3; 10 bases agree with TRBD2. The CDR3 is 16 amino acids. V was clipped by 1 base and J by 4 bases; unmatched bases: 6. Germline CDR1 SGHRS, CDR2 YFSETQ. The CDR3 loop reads CASSLSSGRAADTQYF. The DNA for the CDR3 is TGCGCCAGCAGCTTGTCCAGCGGGAGGGCCGCAGATACGCAGTATTTT. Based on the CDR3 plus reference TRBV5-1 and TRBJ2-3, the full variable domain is KAGVTQTPRYLIKTRGQQVTLSCSPISGHRSVSWYQQTPGQGLQFLFEYFSETQRNKGNFPGRFSGRQFSNSRSEMNVSTLELGDSALYLCASSLSSGRAADTQYFGPGTRLTVL.

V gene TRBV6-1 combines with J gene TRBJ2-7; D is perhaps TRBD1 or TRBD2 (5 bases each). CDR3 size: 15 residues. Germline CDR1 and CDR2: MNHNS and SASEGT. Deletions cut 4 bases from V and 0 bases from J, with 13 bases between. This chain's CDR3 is CASSGGGQSSYEQYF. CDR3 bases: TGTGCCAGCAGTGGGGGCGGGCAGAGCTCCTACGAGCAGTACTTC.